A single sample gave rise to the 26 T cell receptor beta chains below, sequenced in a study of T cell responses to AZD1222 COVID-19 vaccine. The method was immunoSEQ multiplex PCR; TCRdb's version includes in-frame clones alone and lacks a portion of them. Altogether about 70,000 clones are present, 85% being singletons, with the ten largest covering roughly 20%. Material: peripheral blood, obtained on day 0 of AZD1222 vaccination. Every receptor here comes from an adult in good health.

This clone was counted a few times. The gene calls are TRBV5-5 and TRBJ1-2, with D possibly matching TRBD1 (5 bases). Per the germline V gene, CDR1 is SGHKS and CDR2 is YYEKEE (reference sequence). This CDR3 contains 14 residues. V lost 1 base, J lost 6 bases, and 13 bases lay in between. Written as DNA, the CDR3 is TGTGCCAGCAGCTTGACCGGGACGGAGAATGGCTACACCTTC. Amino acids: CASSLTGTENGYTF.

The rearrangement links TRBV12-5 to TRBJ1-4; D is perhaps TRBD1 (5 bases). CDR3 length equals 12 residues. V lost 7 bases and J lost 6, with 9 bases in between. Germline CDR1 is LGHNT and CDR2 is FRNRAP. The CDR3 DNA reads TGTGCTAGTGTTGGGGGGGATGAAAAACTGTTTTTT. Translating it yields CASVGGDEKLFF.

This chain links TRBV10-1 with TRBJ1-1, with 8 nucleotides matching TRBD1. V was pared by 5 bases and J by 7 bases, with 18 bases of the junction left unmatched. Germline assignment: CDR1 WNHNN and CDR2 SYGVQD (reference sequence). CDR3 length: 17 amino acids. CDR3 bases: TGCGCCAGCAGTAAAAGACCGGGACAGGTGGGCGAAAATGAAGCTTTCTTT. As protein: CASSKRPGQVGENEAFF.

The J gene is TRBJ2-1, the V gene TRBV19; D is tentatively TRBD1 or TRBD2 (5 bases each). CDR3 length equals 14 residues. The germline V and J ends were trimmed by 5 bases and 3 bases, with 11 bases remaining between them. In germline, CDR1 is LNHDA, CDR2 SQIVND (reference sequence). The CDR3 spells CASSSGRGYNEQFF. CDR3 nucleotides: TGTGCCAGTAGTTCGGGAAGGGGCTACAATGAGCAGTTCTTC.

The V call is TRBV19, the J call TRBJ2-1; 9 bases line up with TRBD2. Germline V gene lookup returns CDR1 LNHDA and CDR2 SQIVND (reference sequence). The junction had 13 bases not matched to a gene; V was cut back by 4 bases and J by 9 bases. CDR3 length equals 16 residues. The CDR3 region has the DNA TGTGCCAGTAGTACAGTCGGAATAGCGGGAGCGGGTGAGCAGTTCTTC. It encodes CASSTVGIAGAGEQFF. Using reference TRBV19 and TRBJ2-1 for the parts outside the CDR3, the full variable domain is DGGITQSPKYLFRKEGQNVTLSCEQNLNHDAMYWYRQDPGQGLRLIYYSQIVNDFQKGDIAEGYSVSREKKESFPLTVTSAQKNPTAFYLCASSTVGIAGAGEQFFGPGTRLTVL.

Of note for this clone: Other DNA sequences of this sample code for an identical CDR3. In nucleotides, the CDR3 is TGCAGTGCTAGCGATCACGAGCAGTACTTC. This codes for CSASDHEQYF. The V and J genes are TRBV20-1 and TRBJ2-7; no clear D. This CDR3 comprises 10 residues. V dropped 3 bases and J dropped 5 bases, with 5 bases sitting between them. Germline CDR1 reads DFQATT; CDR2 reads SNEGSKA (reference sequence).

This chain links TRBV19 with TRBJ1-5; D gene unclear. Germline V gene lookup returns CDR1 LNHDA and CDR2 SQIVND (reference sequence). The CDR3 is 13 amino acids. Trimming left V 2 bases short and J 4 bases short, with 6 bases between. The CDR3 coding sequence is TGTGCCAGTAGTATAAGAGGTAATCAGCCCCAGCATTTT. Protein: CASSIRGNQPQHF.

The chain has TRBV7-9 and TRBJ1-1; 7 bases match TRBD1. Germline lookup yields CDR1 SEHNR and CDR2 FQNEAQ (reference sequence). J lost 4 bases, V lost 5 bases, and 16 bases had no gene match. The CDR3 extends over 17 amino acids. The CDR3 loop is CASSHYLTGAEGTEAFF. As DNA, the CDR3 is TGTGCCAGCAGCCATTACCTAACAGGGGCCGAGGGCACTGAAGCTTTCTTT.

V and J are TRBV2 and TRBJ2-7; D assignment may be TRBD1 or TRBD2 (5 bases each). Trimming stripped 8 bases from V and 6 bases from J, with 17 bases between. CDR1 and CDR2 (germline): SNHLY, FYNNEI. CDR3 size: 13 residues. CDR3 coding DNA: TGTGCCAGCGGGGAGATCCCGCAGGGCGAGCAGTACTTC. Residues: CASGEIPQGEQYF.

The gene calls are TRBV9 and TRBJ2-3; D is ambiguous. Germline V gene data show CDR1 as SGDLS and CDR2 as YYNGEE. This CDR3 contains 15 residues. The germline V and J ends were trimmed by 0 bases and 0 bases, with 8 bases remaining between them. The CDR3 DNA follows: TGTGCCAGCAGCGTAGTTCCCTCTAGCACAGATACGCAGTATTTT. Amino acids: CASSVVPSSTDTQYF.

The genes are TRBV10-2 and TRBJ1-2; D ambiguous. Trimming shortened V by 1 base and J by 4 bases, and 10 bases separated the two germline ends. Germline lookup yields CDR1 WSHSY and CDR2 SAAADI. The CDR3 runs 14 residues. The CDR3 nucleotides are TGCGCCAGCAGTGAGTTTCAGGAAACCTATGGCTACACCTTC. Translated, it gives CASSEFQETYGYTF.

The chain couples TRBV18 to TRBJ1-2; a possible D gene is TRBD1 (5 bases). Germline V gene sequence: CDR1 KGHSH, CDR2 LQKENI. Trimming removed 0 bases at V and 3 bases at J, with 8 bases between. This CDR3 contains 14 residues. CDR3 protein: CASSPPGLDYGYTF. CDR3 DNA sequence: TGTGCCAGCTCACCACCGGGGCTTGACTATGGCTACACCTTC.

The chain joins TRBV20-1 to TRBJ1-1; no clear D. The germline CDR1 and CDR2 sequences are DFQATT and SNEGSKA (reference sequence). CDR3 length: 11 amino acids. Trimming pared 3 bases from V and 9 bases from J, leaving 11 bases between. CDR3 DNA: TGCAGTGCTAGTGCCCAATTGAAAGCTTTCTTT. Its translation is CSASAQLKAFF.

This rearrangement joins TRBV11-2 to TRBJ1-1; D is unresolved. The V end lost 3 bases, the J end lost 4 bases, and 0 bases lay between the germline ends. CDR1 is SGHAT, CDR2 FQNNGV, per germline. The CDR3 covers 10 residues. The CDR3 protein is CASSFTEAFF. Written as DNA, the CDR3 is TGTGCCAGCAGCTTCACTGAAGCTTTCTTT.

J is TRBJ2-1 and V is TRBV7-7; 10 nucleotides line up with TRBD2. CDR3 length equals 16 residues. Germline V gives CDR1 SSHAT, CDR2 FNYEAQ (reference sequence). The trim removed 1 base at V and 5 bases at J, leaving 5 bases unmatched. This CDR3 is CASSLGLAGENNEQFF. The CDR3 DNA is TGTGCCAGCAGCTTAGGGCTAGCGGGAGAAAACAATGAGCAGTTCTTC.

V and J are TRBV5-1 and TRBJ2-5; possibly TRBD2 for D (5 bases). CDR1 and CDR2 (germline): SGHRS, YFSETQ. The CDR3 totals 13 residues. V shed 4 bases and J shed 5 bases, with 12 bases lying between them. The DNA of the CDR3 is TGCGCCAGCAGCCCCGAGCGGCGGGAGACCCAGTACTTC. It translates to CASSPERRETQYF.

CDR3 sequence: CASSLDRRGRGYTF. CDR3 in DNA: TGTGCCAGCAGCTTAGATCGCAGGGGGCGAGGCTACACCTTC. The gene calls are TRBV11-3 and TRBJ1-2, with 8 bases aligning to TRBD1. Germline V lookup: CDR1 SGHNT, CDR2 YENEEA. V was clipped by 0 bases and J by 8 bases; unmatched bases: 5. The CDR3 covers 14 residues.

This clone was observed a single time. The V call is TRBV5-1, the J call TRBJ2-2; D is uncertain. Trimming pared 6 bases from V and 0 bases from J, leaving 18 bases between. The CDR3 sequence is 17 residues long. Germline CDR1 reads SGHRS; CDR2 reads YFSETQ. CDR3 nucleotide sequence: TGCGCCAGCAACCCGACAAGCCTTTTATCGAACACCGGGGAGCTGTTTTTT. It yields the protein CASNPTSLLSNTGELFF.

The gene calls are TRBV28 and TRBJ1-2; D is perhaps TRBD1 (6 bases). Germline CDR1 is MDHEN and CDR2 is SYDVKM. Deletions cut 6 bases from V and 3 bases from J, with 20 bases between. CDR3 length equals 16 residues. The CDR3 coding sequence is TGTGCCAGCAGCCCGGGGGGGGCGAAAGGGCACTATGGCTACACCTTC. As protein: CASSPGGAKGHYGYTF.

V usage is TRBV6-1 and J usage is TRBJ1-1; D not certain. Trimming cost V 2 bases and J 10 bases, with 11 bases left between them. The germline CDR1 and CDR2 sequences are MNHNS and SASEGT. The CDR3 runs 12 residues. The DNA of the CDR3 is TGTGCCAGCAGTGAATATGGGGTACGAGCTTTCTTT. This gives the protein CASSEYGVRAFF.

The chain employs TRBV18 and TRBJ2-7, with no clear D. The germline V gene has CDR1 KGHSH and CDR2 LQKENI. CDR3 length equals 15 residues. The ends were cut back, 3 bases at V and 2 bases at J, with 14 bases in the middle. This CDR3 reads CASSPGSGNPYEQYF. The DNA for the CDR3 is TGTGCCAGCTCACCGGGTTCGGGTAACCCCTACGAGCAGTACTTC.

The V gene is TRBV5-4, the J gene TRBJ2-7; no reliable D call. The CDR3 contains 14 residues. Germline CDR1 and CDR2: SGHNT and YYREEE (reference sequence). V lost 3 bases and J 6 bases, leaving 16 bases between the germline ends. CDR3 DNA sequence: TGTGCCAGCAGCTCGCAATACCGGGCTGCCGAGCAGTACTTC. Translation: CASSSQYRAAEQYF. Full variable domain (remainder filled in from reference TRBV5-4 and TRBJ2-7): ETGVTQSPTHLIKTRGQQVTLRCSSQSGHNTVSWYQQALGQGPQFIFQYYREEENGRGNFPPRFSGLQFPNYSSELNVNALELDDSALYLCASSSQYRAAEQYFGPGTRLTVT.

This chain connects TRBV18 to TRBJ1-5, with no clear D. Germline CDR1 KGHSH, CDR2 LQKENI. The CDR3 is made up of 13 amino acids. V shed 3 bases and J shed 6 bases, with 9 bases lying between them. CDR3 residues: CASSPDKSQPQHF. CDR3 DNA: TGTGCCAGCTCACCTGATAAATCTCAGCCCCAGCATTTT.

The chain joins TRBV6-5 to TRBJ1-2, with 7 nucleotides matching TRBD1. This CDR3 contains 14 residues. Germline loops: CDR1 MNHEY, CDR2 SVGAGI. The junction had 13 bases not matched to a gene; V was cut back by 7 bases and J by 8 bases. The CDR3 reads CASKNPTGVGGYTF. As DNA, the CDR3 is TGTGCCAGCAAGAACCCAACAGGGGTCGGCGGCTACACCTTC.

The chain combines TRBV3-1 (or the pseudogene TRBV3-2) with TRBJ2-5; D is possibly TRBD2 (7 bases). CDR3 length: 16 residues. The germline V and J ends were trimmed by 0 bases and 5 bases, with 16 bases remaining between them. Germline V lookup: CDR1 LGHDT, CDR2 YNNKEL (reference sequence). The CDR3 nucleotides are TGTGCCAGCAGCCAAGAGATGGCGGGGGCGGGCGAGACCCAGTACTTC. The encoded protein is CASSQEMAGAGETQYF.

This sequence joins TRBV9 and TRBJ2-5; possible D gene TRBD1, 6 bases. The V and J ends lost 4 bases and 0 bases respectively, with 13 bases between them. The CDR3 spans 15 residues. Germline V gene lookup returns CDR1 SGDLS and CDR2 YYNGEE. CDR3 DNA: TGTGCCAGCAGCTCGGACAGCCCGTACCAAGAGACCCAGTACTTC. Protein product: CASSSDSPYQETQYF.